One sample yielded the 6 T cell receptor beta chains listed below, sequenced in a study of blood T cell repertoires in COVID-19. TCRdb keeps only in-frame clones here, not all; method: immunoSEQ multiplex PCR. Of approximately 210,000 clones in the sample, 80% to 90% were seen once. The specimen was peripheral blood. The receptors originated from a young man who had recovered from COVID-19.

The V call is TRBV6-5, the J call TRBJ2-5; the D gene is possibly TRBD1 (5 bases). The CDR3 sequence is 15 residues long. V gave up 0 bases and J gave up 3 bases, with 11 bases separating them. The germline gives CDR1 MNHEY, CDR2 SVGAGI. The CDR3 loop is CASSYSRQGEETQYF. The CDR3 DNA follows: TGTGCCAGCAGTTACTCTCGGCAGGGCGAAGAGACCCAGTACTTC.

The rearrangement uses TRBV19 and TRBJ2-3; possible D gene TRBD2, 6 bases. Trimming removed 4 bases at V and 4 bases at J, with 15 bases between. Germline values: CDR1 LNHDA, CDR2 SQIVND (reference sequence). The CDR3 sequence is 15 residues long. The CDR3 here is CASSTTLAGPDTQYF. DNA for the CDR3: TGTGCCAGTAGTACGACCCTGGCGGGACCAGATACGCAGTATTTT. The complete variable domain, with remaining parts taken from reference TRBV19 and TRBJ2-3, reads DGGITQSPKYLFRKEGQNVTLSCEQNLNHDAMYWYRQDPGQGLRLIYYSQIVNDFQKGDIAEGYSVSREKKESFPLTVTSAQKNPTAFYLCASSTTLAGPDTQYFGPGTRLTVL.

This clone was observed once. The rearrangement uses TRBV9 and TRBJ2-1; 9 nucleotides agree with TRBD2. After removal of 4 bases from V and 2 bases from J, the junction contained 4 bases not matched to a gene. The CDR3 runs to 15 residues. The germline gives CDR1 SGDLS, CDR2 YYNGEE. DNA for the CDR3: TGTGCCAGCAGCACCGCGGGGGGGACCTACAATGAGCAGTTCTTC. Protein product: CASSTAGGTYNEQFF. Based on the CDR3 plus reference TRBV9 and TRBJ2-1, the full variable domain is DSGVTQTPKHLITATGQRVTLRCSPRSGDLSVYWYQQSLDQGLQFLIQYYNGEERAKGNILERFSAQQFPDLHSELNLSSLELGDSALYFCASSTAGGTYNEQFFGPGTRLTVL.

CDR3 in amino acids: CASADRNYNQPQHF. Here the CDR3 DNA reads TGTGCCAGTGCGGACAGAAACTACAATCAGCCCCAGCATTTT. The chain joins TRBV6-1 to TRBJ1-5, with TRBD1 as a possible D gene (6 bases). V was shortened by 9 bases and J by 3 bases, with 15 bases between the two germline ends. The CDR3 is 14 amino acids. Germline assignment: CDR1 MNHNS and CDR2 SASEGT.

The chain carries TRBV14 and TRBJ1-2; tentatively, D is TRBD1 (5 bases). CDR1 and CDR2 (germline): SGHDN, FVKESK. CDR3 length: 14 amino acids. V was trimmed by 4 bases and J by 4 bases, leaving 13 bases between them. The CDR3 coding sequence is TGTGCCAGCAGCCCCCCCTGGGGCGGCTATGGCTACACCTTC. This codes for CASSPPWGGYGYTF.

This clone was seen at least ten times. The chain recombines TRBV5-5 with TRBJ1-4, with 7 nucleotides matching TRBD1. This CDR3 is built from 16 residues. V lost 4 bases to trimming and J lost 0 bases; unmatched junction nucleotides: 6. From germline, CDR1 is SGHKS and CDR2 YYEKEE (reference sequence). The CDR3 region is CASSPGQPATNEKLFF. DNA for the CDR3: TGTGCCAGCAGCCCGGGACAGCCCGCAACTAATGAAAAACTGTTTTTT.